This T cell receptor (beta chain) was captured by sequencing in a study of Ad26.COV2.S vaccination and SARS-CoV-2 variants. Treatment here: roughly 18 received Ad26.COV2.S at low or high dose, single or two shots; 5 received placebo; per-sample allocation not given. The study sampled participants on day 63 after the first vaccine or placebo injection. Only in-frame clones appear in the TCRdb table, and some are missing; sequencing was by immunoSEQ multiplex PCR. The sample yields roughly 380,000 clones, around 84% seen once. The sample was peripheral blood, taken in a trial of Ad26.COV2.S vaccine versus placebo. This clonotype originated in a person aged 18-65 years who received the Ad26.COV2.S COVID-19 vaccine or a placebo.

The CDR3 DNA follows: TGTGCCAGCAGCCAAGCGACAGCGGCTGGGGCCTATGGCTACACCTTC. As protein: CASSQATAAGAYGYTF. The V gene is TRBV3-1 (or the pseudogene TRBV3-2), the J gene TRBJ1-2; possibly TRBD1 for D (5 bases). CDR3 length equals 16 residues. CDR1 and CDR2 from the germline V gene are LGHDT and YNNKEL (reference sequence). Trimming cost V 1 base and J 4 bases, with 16 bases left between them.